This T cell receptor beta chain was obtained from a study of CD8 T cells in ankylosing spondylitis. Quantitative 5'-RACE was performed with molecular barcodes, and it yielded the TCR beta libraries. MiXCR, applied by TCRdb to the 5' RACE reads, yields one record per CDR3 protein. This table has 700,000 or so distinct CDR3 sequences, 19% appearing once. Of note for this clonotype: Its specificity is not known.

Findings and caveats of the study: Before this, some motif variants had been reported in reactive arthritis synovial fluid and blood. Disease-linked clones reportedly concentrated significantly in matched ankylosing spondylitis synovial fluid. A motif in TCR beta, a set of roughly eight highly homologous variants, appeared characteristic of ankylosing spondylitis blood. Within peripheral blood, clones linked to disease were CD8+ and relatively rare.

Germline V gives CDR1 SQVTM, CDR2 ANQGSEA. The CDR3 extends over 13 amino acids. V shed 4 bases and J shed 4 bases, with 10 bases lying between them. Sequencing was done on a sample of blood, either unsorted or a sorted T cell fraction (not recorded which). The rearrangement joins TRBV29-1 to TRBJ2-2, with a weak D call TRBD1 (6 bases). This receptor was obtained from a male donor with ankylosing spondylitis. The CDR3 protein is CSVVRGGTGELFF. The CDR3 DNA reads TGCAGCGTTGTCAGGGGTGGCACCGGGGAGCTGTTTTTT.